This T cell receptor beta chain was recovered during a study of cytomegalovirus exposure and HLA in healthy donors (dated by TCRdb to about 2017). With respect to the entire study: An earlier analysis of approximately 640 of the donors reported 250 to 350 Gb of sequence data and roughly 100 million unique TCR beta sequences from around 200 million T cells. About 300 gigabases of sequencing data and approximately 84 million unique TCR sequences were included in an early release covering under 650 HLA-typed donors. Of the 300 to 400 genotyped donors, 65% to 90% fell in the genetic ancestry cluster associated with self-reported Caucasian donors. The study was designed to test whether signatures of past pathogen exposure could be identified by cataloging public T cell receptors. The study profiled the T cell repertoires of 500 to 800 subjects by immunosequencing and related them to cytomegalovirus serostatus. A separate validation cohort of 100 to 150 different subjects was used in addition to the approximately 700-subject first cohort. The study combined high-throughput TCR immunosequencing, statistical association of individual TCRs with disease status, and machine learning to predict cytomegalovirus infection status. In a later analysis, previously published TCR beta repertoires from about 640 donors were re-analyzed and high-resolution HLA genotyping was added so that TCR occurrence patterns could be studied. Rather than drawing on any new phenotypic data, the later analysis identified candidate immune exposures from TCR beta sequences and the way those sequences occurred across donors. An earlier analysis of approximately 580 of the donors used high-throughput TCR beta sequencing to judge whether each TCR beta V gene segment behaved as functional or pseudogenic. Donor age, sex, ethnicity and CMV serostatus were compiled together with the repertoire data. A later genetic analysis used genome-wide SNP genotypes for about 60% of the roughly 670 donors, treating that subset as a discovery cohort. All discovery cohort repertoires had been generated on a single sequencing platform. HLA typing included class I and class II loci at four-digit resolution. The number of donors typed differed by locus, with 629-630 for A, B, C, DRB1 and DQB1, approximately 500 for DQA1, about 610 for DPA1, and roughly 450 for DPB1. Roughly five DR-DQ haplotypes were treated as single units for association and clustering because of strong linkage in the cohort. On average, around 200,000 unique TCR beta nucleotide sequences were sequenced per donor among about 400 genotyped donors of the cohort, with roughly 18% of those sequences being non-productive. The paper as a whole reports these results and caveats: Roughly uniform sequencing depth across donors was assumed in presence/absence analyses, although this assumption may not hold. A later analysis found that TCR association rates varied across HLA loci, with DRB1 alleles showing the most associated TCRs and HLA-C alleles the fewest. V-gene and J-gene trimming of TCR beta chains was associated with a missense DCLRE1C variant in a later genetic analysis, and the association was replicated in an independent cohort. In a later analysis, around 17,000 TCR beta sequences were associated with specific HLA alleles at a false discovery rate of 0.05. The earlier analysis of approximately 590 of the donors excluded some 15 rarely observed V segments, including chromosome 9 orphons, because counts were too low. The 87-base-pair reads could not distinguish some IMGT-functional V segments, including TRBV6-2 and TRBV6-3, so those segments were excluded. In a later analysis, HLA-associated TCR beta chains were found to be more clonally expanded and to have lower generation probabilities than equally common non-associated chains. A group of highly shared sequence variants was considered likely to be a technical artifact of the sequencing pipeline. When HLA alleles, especially DR and DQ, strongly co-occurred, TCR associations were difficult to assign to individual alleles. A later analysis reported that several top co-occurrence clusters appeared linked to parvovirus B19, influenza, CMV and Epstein-Barr virus. Immune exposure information for the cohort was limited to CMV serostatus. An earlier analysis of around 600 of the donors showed that most TCR beta V segments appeared in productive rearrangements either about 90% or about 30% of the time, which broadly matched IMGT annotations. In a later analysis, most CMV-associated TCR beta chains were found to appear HLA-restricted, with HLA associations seemingly driven largely by CMV exposure. A further reported finding was that TCR beta sequences accurately predicted the HLA-A and HLA-B alleles for most subjects in the first cohort. HLA typing was unavailable for some donors at each locus, so association tests used only the typed subset. Linkage disequilibrium might explain the correlated functional status among segregating V segments, but an unknown experimental factor could not be ruled out. The classifier was reported to diagnose cytomegalovirus status with high specificity and sensitivity in both the original and validation cohorts. Across donors, most TCR sequences were observed very rarely, whereas some public TCRs were present in many individuals. Compared with the roughly 720-donor mean, donors in an Asian-associated ancestry cluster had fewer N-insertions in productive TCRs, according to a later genetic analysis. It was suggested by the authors that the approach could potentially be generalized to other disease states and immunological phenotypes. The study listed approximately 150 TCR beta chains as associated with cytomegalovirus. In vitro tests confirmed that three of the cytomegalovirus-associated TCR beta chains recognize cytomegalovirus antigens. The cohort was sequenced for TCR beta chains only, and without alpha or paired-chain data the features that could be detected were limited.

On this clone: The antigen it binds to is not known. One base away there is no much larger clone; base qualities are not given.

In total, around 600 healthy bone marrow donors made up the cohort. Cohort members were all nominally healthy when sampled, although unrecorded immune exposures were likely present. The donor tested CMV seronegative and was one of the 352 seronegative cohort members. A peripheral blood sample was provided by each donor, and peripheral blood mononuclear cells were used for TCR beta sequencing. Genomic DNA was extracted from the blood cell samples with the Qiagen DNeasy Blood Extraction Kit. Library generation was performed with the immunoSEQ multiplex PCR assay. The multiplex PCR relied on a mix of 60 forward primers for TCR Vbeta segments and 13 reverse primers for TCR Jbeta segments. The CDR3 region of rearranged TCR beta genes was amplified from genomic DNA with a multiplex PCR assay. On the Illumina HiSeq System, the amplified TCR beta libraries were sequenced as 87-base-pair reads. In the paper's pipeline: A later analysis counted approximately 76 million unique TCR beta chains across the 666 repertoires, and around 9.9 million of these chains were shared by at least two donors. To remove PCR and sequencing errors, raw reads were error-corrected and collapsed into unique sequences using a nearest-neighbor algorithm that merged closely related sequences. Alignment of CDR3 sequences to IMGT reference sequences was used to assign V, D and J gene segments. For a sequence to be retained, a match of at least six nucleotides was required to both a V gene segment and a J gene segment. Rearrangements were called productive when the CDR3 lacked stop codons and stayed in frame with V and J; all others were non-productive. CDR3 was defined by IMGT convention, running from the second conserved V-encoded cysteine to the conserved J-encoded phenylalanine. Sequences without an unambiguous match to a single V gene segment were excluded from the earlier analysis of about 600 of the donors. In an earlier analysis of some 590 of the donors, V segments were called functional above 56.7% productive rearrangements and were called segregating when the between-donor standard deviation exceeded 5%. A statistical classification framework was built to diagnose cytomegalovirus status from the catalog of TCR beta chain sequences. V and J gene assignment, in a later analysis, came from comparing TCR nucleotide sequences with IMGT/GENE-DB human TR gene sequences. In a later analysis, CDR3 sequences and most-parsimonious VDJ recombination scenarios were assigned using the TCRdist pipeline. In a later analysis, every TCR beta chain was defined by the combination of its CDR3 amino acid sequence and its V-gene family, and reads without a unique V-gene family were dropped. As a way to deal with suspected cross-contamination and a sequencing artifact, a later analysis dropped nearly 600 nucleotide sequences that were highly shared and had low generation probability. For each public chain, a later analysis derived a clonal expansion index from normalized ranks of inferred template counts within each repertoire. In a later analysis, generation probabilities were computed using a VDJ recombination model fitted to out-of-frame rearrangements, and the results were checked against IGoR. In a later analysis, hypergeometric tests were used to score TCR-TCR, TCR-HLA and TCR-CMV co-occurrence, with a repertoire-size bias correction applied to TCR pairs. In a later analysis, false discovery rates were estimated by permuting HLA or CMV assignments 20 times. In a later analysis, co-occurring TCRs were grouped using DBSCAN, and TCRdist sequence similarity was added for clustering within HLA-allele-positive subsets. Repertoires with fewer than 30,000 or more than 120,000 public chains, plus five repertoires with anomalous nucleotide sharing, were excluded from co-occurrence clustering. TCRdb provides this immuneACCESS table in a form limited to in-frame rearrangements. Some clones are lacking; in checked studies, under half of them reflect an unresolved V gene, and why the rest are absent is not known. Clone size and the V and J calls come from that table; the DNA yielded D and trimming. This sample lists approximately 100,000 clones; approximately 85% were detected once. Approximately 4% of the sample rests with the top ten.

CDR1 and CDR2 (ENHRY, SYGVKD) derive from the germline V gene. Counted from cysteine to phenylalanine, this CDR3 has 17 amino acids. The retained sequence is limited to the CDR3, 51 bases, with the frame set at the first base. At the junction V is shortened by 1 base and J by 3 bases; bases outside the gene matches: 11. The TCR sequence derives from a young man in good health and CMV-seronegative. The sequenced sample consisted of PBMCs. The V and J genes are TRBV10-3 and TRBJ2-7; TRBD1 fits 8 bases in the junction. At the DNA level, the sequence is TGTGCCATCAGTGAGTTTAAACGGACAGGGAGCCGCTACGAGCAGTACTTC. It encodes CAISEFKRTGSRYEQYF.